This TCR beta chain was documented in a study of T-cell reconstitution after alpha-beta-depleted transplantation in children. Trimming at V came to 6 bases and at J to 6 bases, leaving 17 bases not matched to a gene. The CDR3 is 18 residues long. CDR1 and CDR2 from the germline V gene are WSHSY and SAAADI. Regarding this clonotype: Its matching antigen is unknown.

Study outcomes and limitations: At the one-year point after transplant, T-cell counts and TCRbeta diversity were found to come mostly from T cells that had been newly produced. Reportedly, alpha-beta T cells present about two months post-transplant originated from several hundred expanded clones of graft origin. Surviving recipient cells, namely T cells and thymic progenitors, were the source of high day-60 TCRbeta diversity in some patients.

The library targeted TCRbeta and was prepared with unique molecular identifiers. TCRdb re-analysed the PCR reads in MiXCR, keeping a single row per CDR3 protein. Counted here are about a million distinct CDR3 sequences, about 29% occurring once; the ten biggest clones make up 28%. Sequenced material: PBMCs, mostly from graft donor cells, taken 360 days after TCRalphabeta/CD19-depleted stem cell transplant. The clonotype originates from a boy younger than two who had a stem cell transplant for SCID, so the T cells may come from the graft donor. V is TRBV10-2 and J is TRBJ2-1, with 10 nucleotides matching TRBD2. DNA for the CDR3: TGCGCCAGCAGGCCTCTAGCGGGGGCCCCACGAGAGTTCAATGAGCAGTTCTTC. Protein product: CASRPLAGAPREFNEQFF.